The 4 T cell receptor beta chains listed next were all sequenced from one sample in a study of blood T cells in healthy people across ages (dated by TCRdb to the mid-2010s). Receptors were amplified or captured by 5' RACE. TCRdb lists the instrument as Illumina HiSeq 2500. A second roughly 6 to 11 cycle PCR used a sample-barcoded 5' primer and a J-beta primer mix. TCRdb applied fastp at Q25 and MiXCR to the public reads, then kept only in-frame beta chains. Rows with one shared CDR3 protein collapse into an entry with the most common genes and DNA. The sample table shows under 1,100,000 distinct CDR3 sequences, and about 25% are seen once. The ten largest clones capture approximately 0.75% of the sample. The data also belong to a second study, concerning T cells of mothers and their children.

The material sequenced was blood. These receptors were obtained from a girl aged 2 to 9 in good health.

This chain joins TRBV20-1 and TRBJ1-4; D perhaps matches TRBD1 (5 bases). This CDR3 is 13 amino acids long. Germline loops: CDR1 DFQATT, CDR2 SNEGSKA (reference sequence). Trimming took 5 bases from V and 8 from J, leaving 15 bases between them. CDR3 sequence reads: CSASGGLLEKLFF. The CDR3 DNA sequence: TGCAGTGCTTCGGGGGGACTTCTCGAAAAACTGTTTTTT.

This clonotype was observed a handful of times. The rearrangement joins TRBV6-6 to TRBJ1-2; D uncertain. The CDR3 is made up of 13 amino acids. The V end lost 6 bases, the J end lost 1 base, and 9 bases lay between the germline ends. CDR1 is MNHNY and CDR2 is SVGAGI in the germline V gene (reference sequence). CDR3 nucleotide sequence: TGTGCCAGCAGCCCGTCTGATAACTATGGCTACACCTTC. Residues: CASSPSDNYGYTF.

The CDR3 spells CSVASSGGAGETQYF. The CDR3 nucleotides are TGCAGCGTGGCTTCTAGCGGGGGGGCCGGAGAGACCCAGTACTTC. V and J are TRBV29-1 and TRBJ2-5; 12 bases match TRBD2. The CDR3 extends over 15 amino acids. Unmatched junction bases numbered 9, after V lost 6 bases and J lost 4 bases. Germline assignment: CDR1 SQVTM and CDR2 ANQGSEA.

A single count supports this clonotype. The V and J genes are TRBV7-3 and TRBJ2-2; 10 nucleotides align to TRBD1. The V gene's germline CDR1 is SGHTA and CDR2 FQGTGA. CDR3 length: 15 residues. Trimming cost V 5 bases and J 6 bases; bases outside gene matches: 6. The CDR3 nucleotides read TGTGCCAGCAGCCGGGACAGGGGTGTACCCGGGGAGCTGTTTTTT. Translating gives CASSRDRGVPGELFF.